The 14 T cell receptor beta chains in this list originate from one sample, sequenced in a study of control samples from healthy donors and cancer patients. TCRdb's copy holds only in-frame clones and misses some; the assay was immunoSEQ multiplex PCR. The table has almost 95,000 clones, just over 90% seen once. The sequenced sample was blood. The source is a woman younger than 35 in good health.

The chain recombines TRBV6-4 with TRBJ1-5; D gene uncertain. Looked up from germline, CDR1 is MRHNA and CDR2 is SNTAGT. V was shortened by 2 bases and J by 0 bases, with 5 bases between the two germline ends. The CDR3 totals 14 residues. In nucleotides, the CDR3 is TGTGCCAGCAGTGACAATCCTAGCAATCAGCCCCAGCATTTT. Encoded protein: CASSDNPSNQPQHF.

This chain uses TRBV2 with TRBJ1-4; D gene unclear. Germline lookup yields CDR1 SNHLY and CDR2 FYNNEI. The CDR3 length is 13 residues. Trimming took off 3 bases at V and 2 bases at J, with 4 bases between the two ends. The CDR3 DNA sequence: TGTGCCAGCAGTGAGACTACTAATGAAAAACTGTTTTTT. Translation: CASSETTNEKLFF.

This clone is a singleton in its sample. V usage is TRBV4-1 and J usage is TRBJ2-5, with a possible D match to TRBD1 (6 bases). Between the trimmed V and J ends, which lost 5 bases and 4 bases, there was a span of 8 bases. The germline gives CDR1 MGHRA, CDR2 YSYEKL. This CDR3 is 12 amino acids long. CDR3 nucleotide sequence: TGCGCCAGCAGCGACAGGTTAGAGACCCAGTACTTC. This translates into CASSDRLETQYF.

This sequence joins TRBV5-1 and TRBJ2-1; 10 bases agree with TRBD1. This CDR3 comprises 19 residues. The junction had 18 bases not matched to a gene; V was cut back by 3 bases and J by 6 bases. CDR1 SGHRS and CDR2 YFSETQ come from the germline V gene. This CDR3 is CASSCQSDRGWTSCNEQFF. The CDR3 bases are TGCGCCAGCAGCTGCCAATCGGACAGGGGGTGGACAAGTTGCAATGAGCAGTTCTTC.

This chain links TRBV5-8 with TRBJ1-2, with D perhaps matching TRBD1 (5 bases). The CDR3 covers 14 residues. The germline CDR1 and CDR2 sequences are SGHTS and YDEGEE. Trimming left V 0 bases short and J 4 bases short, with 10 bases between. CDR3 DNA: TGTGCCAGCAGCTTGGGAAGGGGAGCCTATGGCTACACCTTC. This sequence encodes CASSLGRGAYGYTF.

This sequence joins TRBV7-9 and TRBJ1-2; tentatively, D is TRBD1 (6 bases). Germline V CDR1 and CDR2: SEHNR, FQNEAQ (reference sequence). The CDR3 extends over 16 amino acids. V was cut by 5 bases and J by 13 bases, with 29 bases left in between. This CDR3 is CASSKEGDRRSSGGTF. DNA of the CDR3: TGTGCCAGCAGCAAGGAAGGAGACAGGAGGTCTTCCGGGGGCACCTTC. The whole variable domain, filled in from reference TRBV7-9 and TRBJ1-2, reads DTGVSQNPRHKITKRGQNVTFRCDPISEHNRLYWYRQTLGQGPEFLTYFQNEAQLEKSRLLSDRFSAERPKGSFSTLEIQRTEQGDSAMYLCASSKEGDRRSSGGTFGSGTRLTVV.

This clone was seen more than once but under ten times. The rearrangement uses TRBV2 and TRBJ2-5; TRBD1 agrees at 10 bases. Trimming cost V 6 bases and J 4 bases; bases outside gene matches: 8. The length of the CDR3 is 15 residues. Germline-derived CDR1 and CDR2 are SNHLY and FYNNEI. For the CDR3, the DNA is TGTGCCAGCAGCCCAAACCGGGACAGGGGAGAGACCCAGTACTTC. It is translated as CASSPNRDRGETQYF. Using reference TRBV2 and TRBJ2-5 for the parts outside the CDR3, the full variable domain is EPEVTQTPSHQVTQMGQEVILRCVPISNHLYFYWYRQILGQKVEFLVSFYNNEISEKSEIFDDQFSVERPDGSNFTLKIRSTKLEDSAMYFCASSPNRDRGETQYFGPGTRLLVL.

This clone was seen only a few times. The J gene is TRBJ1-4, the V gene TRBV7-7; perhaps TRBD1 as D (5 bases). Deletions cut 5 bases from V and 6 bases from J, with 10 bases between. This CDR3 region has 13 residues. CDR1 is SSHAT and CDR2 is FNYEAQ in the germline V gene (reference sequence). The CDR3 DNA follows: TGTGCCAGCAGCCGGGACGTCGATGAAAAACTGTTTTTT. This translates into CASSRDVDEKLFF.

V gene TRBV29-1 combines with J gene TRBJ2-1; D gene uncertain. CDR1 SQVTM and CDR2 ANQGSEA come from the germline V gene. V lost 2 bases to trimming and J lost 4 bases, with 3 bases between them. This CDR3 is built from 11 residues. CDR3 loop: CSVENYNEQFF. The CDR3 nucleotides read TGCAGCGTTGAAAATTACAATGAGCAGTTCTTC.

This clone is a singleton in its sample. This sequence joins TRBV6-4 and TRBJ2-6; no clear D gene. The CDR3 is 15 amino acids. Germline CDR1 MRHNA, CDR2 SNTAGT. V dropped 0 bases and J dropped 1 base, with 4 bases sitting between them. The CDR3 loop is CASSDSRSGANVLTF. CDR3 nucleotide sequence: TGTGCCAGCAGTGACTCCAGGTCTGGGGCCAACGTCCTGACTTTC.

The V call is TRBV19, the J call TRBJ2-3, with TRBD2 matching 7 bases. CDR3 length equals 14 residues. Unmatched junction bases numbered 4, after V lost 6 bases and J lost 1 base. Germline assignment: CDR1 LNHDA and CDR2 SQIVND (reference sequence). The CDR3 DNA follows: TGTGCCAGTAGGAATAGCGGGCGCACAGATACGCAGTATTTT. It translates to CASRNSGRTDTQYF. The variable domain in full, with the rest retrieved from reference TRBV19 and TRBJ2-3, is DGGITQSPKYLFRKEGQNVTLSCEQNLNHDAMYWYRQDPGQGLRLIYYSQIVNDFQKGDIAEGYSVSREKKESFPLTVTSAQKNPTAFYLCASRNSGRTDTQYFGPGTRLTVL.

V gene TRBV27 combines with J gene TRBJ1-1, with D uncertain. The CDR3 runs to 14 residues. V was clipped by 6 bases and J by 5 bases, with 16 bases between them. Per the germline V gene, CDR1 is MNHEY and CDR2 is SMNVEV (reference sequence). The CDR3 coding sequence is TGTGCCAGCAGCCCCCCTCCGGGTAGGACTGAAGCTTTCTTT. This translates into CASSPPPGRTEAFF.

The rearrangement links TRBV5-5 to TRBJ1-6; the D is unclear. Germline values: CDR1 SGHKS, CDR2 YYEKEE (reference sequence). The ends were cut back, 1 base at V and 5 bases at J, with 10 bases in the middle. This CDR3 comprises 15 residues. CDR3 bases: TGTGCCAGCAGCTTGCTTCCGGAAAATAATTCACCCCTCCACTTT. Protein sequence: CASSLLPENNSPLHF.

The genes are TRBV11-3 and TRBJ1-1; D call uncertain. CDR1 and CDR2 from the germline V gene are SGHNT and YENEEA. This CDR3 region has 14 residues. V dropped 6 bases and J dropped 1 base, with 12 bases sitting between them. In DNA, the CDR3 is TGTGCCAGCAGTTGGGCATCTTCGAACACTGAAGCTTTCTTT. Protein: CASSWASSNTEAFF. The whole variable domain, remainder taken from reference TRBV11-3 and TRBJ1-1, is EAGVVQSPRYKIIEKKQPVAFWCNPISGHNTLYWYLQNLGQGPELLIRYENEEAVDDSQLPKDRFSAERLKGVDSTLKIQPAELGDSAVYLCASSWASSNTEAFFGQGTRLTVV.